This entry concerns a single TCR beta chain. Antigen: not known. The repertoire was sequenced with immunoSEQ multiplex PCR; TCRdb's copy has only in-frame clones and lacks some. In the table there are about 16,000 clones, about 65% of which are singletons. These data come from a study of ipilimumab plus nivolumab after autologous stem cell transplantation. Study at large: Both relapsed and primary refractory DLBCL were included.

Findings and caveats of the study: Authors suggest TCR repertoire, Treg phenotype and gut microbiota support further study.

Trimming stripped 0 bases from V and 6 bases from J, with 10 bases between. This CDR3 spans 14 amino acids. Per germline, CDR1 SGHDT and CDR2 YYEEEE. Ipilimumab, 1 mg/kg, started 14 to 28 days after autologous transplant. Patients got 3 mg/kg IV nivolumab weeks 1, 4, 7, 10, then biweekly through week 26. The V and J genes are TRBV5-6 and TRBJ2-1; D is undetermined. Sequenced here: PBMCs, sampled in a trial of ipilimumab plus nivolumab as post-transplant consolidation. The TCR sequence derives from a male donor with diffuse large B-cell lymphoma. The CDR3 loop reads CASSLGVSVNEQFF. The CDR3 nucleotides read TGTGCCAGCAGCTTGGGAGTCTCGGTCAATGAGCAGTTCTTC.